What follows are 21 T cell receptor beta chains derived from one specimen sequenced in a study of T cell repertoires in cytomegalovirus infection. Using its own MiXCR run on the reads, TCRdb lists one record per CDR3 protein. The repertoire holds approximately 550,000 distinct CDR3 sequences, with more than 15% as singletons. The sequenced material came from CD8+ T cells from PBMCs. These TCRs come from a human donor in good health (CMV status not recorded). Some clones in this sample may be carry-over from other donors' samples.

The chain links TRBV6-5 to TRBJ2-3; D is ambiguous. The V end lost 0 bases, the J end lost 4 bases, and 5 bases lay between the germline ends. This CDR3 has 13 residues. The germline CDR1 and CDR2 sequences are MNHEY and SVGAGI. The CDR3 here is CASSYSIADTQYF. Here the CDR3 DNA reads TGTGCCAGCAGTTACTCGATAGCAGATACGCAGTATTTT.

This clonotype was recorded many times. The rearrangement links TRBV10-3 to TRBJ2-1; 9 bases match TRBD2. V lost 2 bases and J lost 4; bases outside the gene matches: 3. This CDR3 is 15 amino acids long. Germline-derived CDR1 and CDR2 are ENHRY and SYGVKD. CDR3 nucleotides: TGTGCCATCAGTGAGGGCGGGAGGGGGTACAATGAGCAGTTCTTC. Translating gives CAISEGGRGYNEQFF.

This clonotype was observed at least ten times. The rearrangement links TRBV14 to TRBJ2-1; 8 positions match TRBD1. The CDR3 totals 15 residues. Trimming at V came to 4 bases and at J to 5 bases, leaving 7 bases not matched to a gene. The germline CDR1 and CDR2 sequences are SGHDN and FVKESK. Here the CDR3 reads CASSPRQGANNEQFF. The CDR3 bases are TGTGCCAGCAGCCCCCGTCAGGGGGCGAACAATGAGCAGTTCTTC.

This clonotype was observed at least ten times. The chain uses TRBV7-3 and TRBJ2-7, with 11 bases lining up with TRBD2. This CDR3 contains 15 residues. Trimming took 4 bases from V and 0 from J; bases not matched to a gene: 2. Germline V gene data show CDR1 as SGHTA and CDR2 as FQGTGA. CDR3 residues: CASSSLAGGSYEQYF. CDR3 nucleotides: TGTGCCAGCAGCTCGCTAGCGGGGGGCTCCTACGAGCAGTACTTC. The entire variable domain, with the rest obtained from reference TRBV7-3 and TRBJ2-7, is as follows: GAGVSQTPSNKVTEKGKYVELRCDPISGHTALYWYRQSLGQGPEFLIYFQGTGAADDSGLPNDRFFAVRPEGSVSTLKIQRTERGDSAVYLCASSSLAGGSYEQYFGPGTRLTVT.

This clonotype was recorded a few times. The rearrangement joins TRBV4-2 to TRBJ2-7; D may be TRBD2 (6 bases). The length of the CDR3 is 17 residues. Germline V gene lookup returns CDR1 LGHNA and CDR2 YNFKEQ. V lost 2 bases and J 3 bases, leaving 20 bases between the germline ends. In DNA, the CDR3 is TGTGCCAGCAGCCAACGTTCGTTTCCGGGAGAAGACTACGAGCAGTACTTC. It specifies CASSQRSFPGEDYEQYF.

Many counts were recorded for this clonotype. This chain joins TRBV12-3 or TRBV12-4 and TRBJ2-2; D not certain. There are 15 residues in the CDR3. Trimming removed 8 bases from V and 3 bases from J, with 16 bases in between. The chain's CDR3 is CASSTYLKDTGELFF. The CDR3 DNA is TGTGCCAGCTCAACGTATCTCAAAGACACCGGGGAGCTGTTTTTT.

This clonotype was seen a few times. The chain is built from TRBV7-4 and TRBJ2-7; D possibly corresponds to TRBD1 (5 bases). Germline CDR1 and CDR2: SGHVT and SQSDAQ. The CDR3 runs 14 residues. V was trimmed by 1 base and J by 6 bases, leaving 13 bases between them. The DNA of the CDR3 is TGTGCCAGCAGCTTAGAAGGGGTGGGTGGCGAGCAGTACTTC. Its protein product is CASSLEGVGGEQYF.

The table lists this clonotype with a few counts. The chain is built from TRBV2 and TRBJ2-5, with D possibly being TRBD1 or TRBD2 (5 bases each). Germline CDR1 reads SNHLY; CDR2 reads FYNNEI. V was pared by 5 bases and J by 2 bases, with 12 bases between. The CDR3 spans 14 residues. The CDR3 spells CASSLRDPQETQYF. CDR3 nucleotides: TGTGCCAGCAGTCTCCGGGACCCTCAAGAGACCCAGTACTTC.

The rearrangement uses TRBV10-3 and TRBJ1-4; TRBD1 agrees at 7 bases. The germline V gene has CDR1 ENHRY and CDR2 SYGVKD. The ends lost 2 bases at V and 7 bases at J; junction bases unmatched: 13. The CDR3 length is 17 residues. The CDR3 DNA reads TGTGCCATCAGTGAGGATTTAGTTGCAGGGGGAAGTGAAAAACTGTTTTTT. Its protein product is CAISEDLVAGGSEKLFF.

Only a few counts were recorded for this clonotype. V usage is TRBV15 and J usage is TRBJ2-5, with D uncertain. With 1 base removed from V and 5 bases from J, the gap between germline ends came to 14 bases. This CDR3 comprises 15 residues. CDR1 is LNHNV, CDR2 YYDKDF, per germline (reference sequence). The CDR3 is CATSRVPAKRETQYF. In nucleotides, the CDR3 is TGTGCCACCAGCAGAGTCCCTGCAAAAAGGGAGACCCAGTACTTC.

In this sample, this clonotype turned up many times. The chain links TRBV7-2 to TRBJ2-5; no reliable D call. Germline loops: CDR1 SGHTA, CDR2 FQGNSA. The CDR3 covers 15 residues. Between the trimmed V and J ends, which lost 1 base and 0 bases, there was a span of 9 bases. CDR3 nucleotides: TGTGCCAGCAGCTTAGATTGGGAAAACCAAGAGACCCAGTACTTC. Its protein product is CASSLDWENQETQYF.

This clonotype occurred many times. The chain has TRBV7-4 and TRBJ1-1, with a weak D call TRBD1 (5 bases). CDR1 and CDR2 (germline): SGHVT, SQSDAQ. The CDR3 extends over 16 amino acids. V dropped 0 bases and J dropped 5 bases, with 16 bases sitting between them. The CDR3 region has the DNA TGTGCCAGCAGCTTAGCGCAGGTAGGGGATTTTACTGAAGCTTTCTTT. This translates into CASSLAQVGDFTEAFF. The full variable domain, with the rest looked up from reference TRBV7-4 and TRBJ1-1, is GAGVSQSPRYKVAKRGRDVALRCDSISGHVTLYWYRQTLGQGSEVLTYSQSDAQRDKSGRPSGRFSAERPERSVSTLKIQRTEQGDSAVYLCASSLAQVGDFTEAFFGQGTRLTVV.

The V call is TRBV5-1, the J call TRBJ1-3; tentative D call: TRBD1 (5 bases). CDR3 length: 16 amino acids. Trimming removed 0 bases from V and 3 bases from J, with 13 bases in between. The germline CDR1 and CDR2 sequences are SGHRS and YFSETQ. The DNA for the CDR3 is TGCGCCAGCAGCTTGGCAGGGCCCCCCGTTGGAAACACCATATATTTT. Protein: CASSLAGPPVGNTIYF.

J is TRBJ1-1 and V is TRBV7-9; no reliable D call. The V and J ends lost 7 bases and 3 bases respectively, with 9 bases between them. The germline CDR1 and CDR2 sequences are SEHNR and FQNEAQ (reference sequence). CDR3 length: 12 residues. CDR3 amino acids: CASNREDTEAFF. In DNA form, the CDR3 reads TGTGCCAGCAACCGGGAAGACACTGAAGCTTTCTTT. Combining the CDR3 with reference TRBV7-9 and TRBJ1-1 gives the whole variable domain DTGVSQNPRHKITKRGQNVTFRCDPISEHNRLYWYRQTLGQGPEFLTYFQNEAQLEKSRLLSDRFSAERPKGSFSTLEIQRTEQGDSAMYLCASNREDTEAFFGQGTRLTVV.

This clonotype has at least ten counts. This chain connects TRBV7-6 to TRBJ2-7; D possibly corresponds to TRBD1 (7 bases). Germline loops: CDR1 SGHVS, CDR2 FNYEAQ. V shed 4 bases and J shed 3 bases, with 16 bases lying between them. The CDR3 runs 15 residues. CDR3 nucleotide sequence: TGTGCCAGCAGCTCCGCAGGGGGAGGTTTCTACGAGCAGTACTTC. Its translation is CASSSAGGGFYEQYF.

This clonotype was picked up many times. The V gene is TRBV27, the J gene TRBJ1-1, with TRBD1 identical over 8 bases. CDR3 length: 17 residues. Germline V gives CDR1 MNHEY, CDR2 SMNVEV (reference sequence). J gave up 0 bases and V 5 bases, and 11 bases lay outside the gene matches. The CDR3 DNA reads as TGTGCCAGCAGTGAAGGGACAGGCGGAGGAATGAACACTGAAGCTTTCTTT. Its translation: CASSEGTGGGMNTEAFF.

This clonotype showed up many times. The CDR3 DNA sequence: TGTGCCAGCAGTTCCTGGACTAGCGGGCATACGAACACCGGGGAGCTGTTTTTT. Amino acid sequence: CASSSWTSGHTNTGELFF. The chain links TRBV6-5 to TRBJ2-2, with 11 bases matching TRBD2. V shed 4 bases and J 0 bases; nucleotides not matched to a gene: 7. The CDR3 is 18 residues long. CDR1 and CDR2 (germline): MNHEY, SVGAGI.

This clonotype was observed at least ten times. This chain links TRBV5-5 with TRBJ2-7; 8 bases line up with TRBD1. The CDR3 sequence is 16 residues long. With V trimmed by 3 bases and J by 12 bases, 20 bases remained unmatched. Germline CDR1 reads SGHKS; CDR2 reads YYEKEE (reference sequence). CDR3 residues: CASSSVGTGLSDARYF. CDR3 nucleotides: TGTGCCAGCAGCTCAGTCGGGACAGGCCTATCCGACGCGCGGTACTTC.

The V gene is TRBV9, the J gene TRBJ1-2, with 8 bases identical to TRBD1. J gave up 3 bases and V 0 bases, and 7 bases lay outside the gene matches. This CDR3 is built from 16 residues. Germline CDR1 is SGDLS and CDR2 is YYNGEE. CDR3 nucleotide sequence: TGTGCCAGCAGCGTAGCCCAACAGGGGGAAGACTATGGCTACACCTTC. It translates to CASSVAQQGEDYGYTF.

The chain uses TRBV29-1 and TRBJ2-1; D tentatively fits TRBD1 or TRBD2 (5 bases each). CDR3 size: 11 residues. Germline CDR1 is SQVTM and CDR2 is ANQGSEA. Trimming left V 7 bases short and J 11 bases short, with 15 bases between. The CDR3 protein is CSAEGPEKQFF. As DNA, the CDR3 is TGCAGCGCCGAGGGACCAGAGAAGCAGTTCTTC.

In this sample, this clonotype turned up many times. The chain couples TRBV28 to TRBJ2-1; D gene ambiguous. Germline-derived CDR1 and CDR2 are MDHEN and SYDVKM. Trimming left V 7 bases short and J 2 bases short, with 12 bases between. This CDR3 region has 14 residues. The CDR3 sequence: CASNAGPTYNEQFF. The CDR3 DNA reads as TGTGCCAGCAATGCCGGACCTACCTACAATGAGCAGTTCTTC.